This T cell receptor (beta chain) was retrieved from a study of T cell responses to AZD1222 COVID-19 vaccine. The CDR3 sequence is 15 residues long. Germline values: CDR1 MNHEY, CDR2 SVGAGI. The ends were cut back, 0 bases at V and 7 bases at J, with 13 bases in the middle. Some clones are missing from TCRdb's copy, which holds only in-frame ones; the method was immunoSEQ multiplex PCR. The sample carries 70,000 to 100,000 clones, roughly nine tenths recorded once. The receptor was isolated from an adult who received the AZD1222 COVID-19 vaccine. This material consisted of peripheral blood, taken 28 days after the second AZD1222 dose. The V call is TRBV6-5, the J call TRBJ2-1; D is perhaps TRBD2 (5 bases). CDR3 DNA sequence: TGTGCCAGCAGTTACTCTTTCCTAGCTGCTAATGAGCAGTTCTTC. Its translation is CASSYSFLAANEQFF.